The next 25 T cell receptor beta chains were all read from a single sample in a study of post-analysis software for immune sequencing data. Study conclusions and caveats: Roughly five TRBV segments, including TRBV5-6, TRBV5-1 and TRBV20-1, were more frequent in patients than controls.

Their target antigens are unknown. Unique molecular identifiers featured in each of the TCR beta cDNA libraries. In TCRdb, the PCR reads were re-called with MiXCR into one record per CDR3 protein. This sample has 820,000 or so distinct CDR3 sequences, with roughly 50% found just once. The material sequenced was blood. The receptors derive from a girl aged 5-17 years with multiple sclerosis.

The chain employs TRBV7-9 and TRBJ1-4, with D unclear. The CDR3 spans 15 residues. Trimming took off 7 bases at V and 0 bases at J, with 12 bases between the two ends. The germline V gene encodes CDR1 SEHNR and CDR2 FQNEAQ (reference sequence). The CDR3: CASKLQSSTNEKLFF. For the CDR3, the DNA is TGTGCCAGCAAGTTACAATCCTCAACTAATGAAAAACTGTTTTTT.

This chain connects TRBV18 to TRBJ1-2; possibly TRBD1 for D (6 bases). Germline V gives CDR1 KGHSH, CDR2 LQKENI. V was shortened by 0 bases and J by 4 bases, with 12 bases between the two germline ends. The CDR3 has 15 amino acids. CDR3 protein: CASSPPVGGVYGYTF. The CDR3 DNA reads as TGTGCCAGCTCACCACCGGTCGGGGGCGTCTATGGCTACACCTTC.

The table lists this clonotype with a few counts. CDR3 bases: TGCAGTGCTAGACTAGCGGGGCAATACGAGCAGTACTTC. It encodes CSARLAGQYEQYF. The J gene is TRBJ2-7, the V gene TRBV20-1, with 9 bases identical to TRBD2. V was clipped by 2 bases and J by 4 bases; unmatched bases: 3. Germline CDR1 and CDR2: DFQATT and SNEGSKA (reference sequence). The CDR3 contains 13 residues.

This clonotype occurred a few times. The chain links TRBV20-1 to TRBJ2-5; no clear D gene. The CDR3 has 13 residues. Between the trimmed V and J ends, which lost 2 bases and 4 bases, there was a span of 11 bases. Germline CDR1 is DFQATT and CDR2 is SNEGSKA (reference sequence). Here the CDR3 DNA reads TGCAGTGCTAGACCTTTGGTTGTAGAGACCCAGTACTTC. This translates into CSARPLVVETQYF.

The chain uses TRBV6-2 or TRBV6-3 and TRBJ2-5; D not resolved. The V end was cut by 0 bases, the J end by 11 bases, with 10 bases between. CDR1 and CDR2 (germline): MNHEY, SVGEGT. The CDR3 covers 12 residues. This CDR3 reads CASSYSKGLQYF. The DNA of the CDR3 is TGTGCCAGCAGTTACTCGAAGGGTCTGCAGTACTTC.

This clonotype has only a few counts. The V and J genes are TRBV5-6 and TRBJ2-2, with 11 bases identical to TRBD1. V gave up 4 bases and J gave up 5 bases; unmatched junction bases: 4. The CDR3 has 15 residues. The germline gives CDR1 SGHDT, CDR2 YYEEEE. CDR3 residues: CASSQDRGRTGELFF. DNA of the CDR3: TGTGCCAGCAGCCAGGACAGGGGGCGGACCGGGGAGCTGTTTTTT.

This clonotype occurred once. J is TRBJ2-5 and V is TRBV12-3 or TRBV12-4, with a tentative D call TRBD2 (6 bases). CDR3 length: 15 residues. Trimming took 4 bases from V and 2 from J, leaving 14 bases between them. The CDR3 reads CASSSMGLQQETQYF. In nucleotides, the CDR3 is TGTGCCAGCAGTTCAATGGGACTCCAGCAAGAGACCCAGTACTTC.

The rearrangement uses TRBV6-6 and TRBJ2-3, with D possibly matching TRBD2 (6 bases). The germline V gene encodes CDR1 MNHNY and CDR2 SVGAGI (reference sequence). The CDR3 is made up of 12 amino acids. The V end lost 8 bases, the J end lost 8 bases, and 14 bases lay between the germline ends. CDR3 in amino acids: CASELWGGTQYF. DNA of the CDR3: TGTGCCAGCGAGTTGTGGGGAGGTACGCAGTATTTT.

This chain connects TRBV7-2 to TRBJ2-1, with a possible D match to TRBD1 (5 bases). Trimming removed 7 bases at V and 7 bases at J, with 17 bases between. The length of the CDR3 is 14 residues. Germline CDR1 SGHTA, CDR2 FQGNSA. Written as DNA, the CDR3 is TGTGCCAGCACGGAGATGGGGCTGTTGAATGAGCAGTTCTTC. Protein product: CASTEMGLLNEQFF.

A single count supports this clonotype. A read error may account for a junction end that differs from germline. J is TRBJ2-1 and V is TRBV7-6, with 12 bases aligning to TRBD2. From germline, CDR1 is SGHVS and CDR2 FNYEAQ. The CDR3 is 15 amino acids. The CDR3 reads CASSLRTSGDNEQFF. For the CDR3, the DNA is TGTGCTAGCAGCTTAAGGACTAGCGGGGACAATGAGCAGTTCTTC.

This chain links TRBV29-1 with TRBJ2-1, with TRBD2 as a possible D gene (6 bases). The germline CDR1 and CDR2 sequences are SQVTM and ANQGSEA. Between the trimmed V and J ends, which lost 4 bases and 9 bases, there was a span of 19 bases. The CDR3 covers 14 residues. The CDR3 sequence is CSVGGTFPLREQFF. The CDR3 coding sequence is TGCAGCGTTGGTGGGACTTTTCCACTCCGTGAGCAGTTCTTC.

V usage is TRBV7-2 and J usage is TRBJ2-1, with 8 bases that match TRBD2. V shed 1 base, J shed 5 bases, and the junction held 10 bases outside the gene matches. Germline CDR1 reads SGHTA; CDR2 reads FQGNSA. The CDR3 has 17 amino acids. The CDR3 spells CASSLVGGTGGDNEQFF. The CDR3 nucleotides are TGTGCCAGCAGCTTAGTCGGTGGTACGGGAGGGGACAATGAGCAGTTCTTC.

V and J are TRBV28 and TRBJ1-2; D remains ambiguous. The CDR3 spans 10 residues. Trimming cost V 7 bases and J 6 bases, with 6 bases left between them. CDR1 is MDHEN, CDR2 SYDVKM, per germline. As DNA, the CDR3 is TGTGCCAGCAAGGAGGATGGCTACACCTTC. Its protein is CASKEDGYTF.

There are many counts of this clonotype. At one of its ends the junction is not consistent with the germline gene, which may arise from a read error. The chain carries TRBV5-1 and TRBJ2-5; D gene uncertain. This CDR3 is built from 14 residues. The germline gives CDR1 SGHRS, CDR2 YFSETQ. The chain's CDR3 is CASSLGTVQETQYF. CDR3 DNA: TGTGCCAGCAGCTTAGGAACAGTCCAAGAGACCCAGTACTTC.

CDR3 nucleotides: TGTGCCAGCAGCCCGATAGCGGGCCGCTCCTACGAGCAGTACTTC. It specifies CASSPIAGRSYEQYF. The chain links TRBV12-3 or TRBV12-4 to TRBJ2-7, with 7 bases identical to TRBD2. The CDR3 spans 15 residues. V trimming: 6 bases; J trimming: 0 bases; junction bases outside the gene matches: 8.

This clonotype was detected ten times or more. The chain has TRBV11-2 and TRBJ2-5, with D perhaps matching TRBD1 (5 bases). Germline lookup yields CDR1 SGHAT and CDR2 FQNNGV. The CDR3 is made up of 15 amino acids. Trimming cost V 5 bases and J 1 base, with 14 bases left between them. Here the CDR3 reads CASSPQTAFQETQYF. For the CDR3, the DNA is TGTGCCAGCAGCCCACAGACAGCCTTCCAAGAGACCCAGTACTTC.

The chain employs TRBV29-1 and TRBJ1-2; D not resolved. The germline V gene encodes CDR1 SQVTM and CDR2 ANQGSEA. Deletions cut 2 bases from V and 5 bases from J, with 12 bases between. This CDR3 has 13 amino acids. CDR3 in DNA: TGCAGCGTTGAATCGCAGACGGGGTATGGCTACACCTTC. Its protein product is CSVESQTGYGYTF.

The chain has TRBV6-5 and TRBJ2-7; D is unclear. The CDR3 runs 14 residues. The V gene's germline CDR1 is MNHEY and CDR2 SVGAGI. Trimming cost V 0 bases and J 2 bases, with 8 bases left between them. The DNA of the CDR3 is TGTGCCAGCAGTTACTCCGCCCAAACCTACGAGCAGTACTTC. Residues: CASSYSAQTYEQYF.

The CDR3, as DNA: TGCAGCGTGCACGGGGTCAGCACAGATACGCAGTATTTT. Translation gives CSVHGVSTDTQYF. The V and J genes are TRBV29-1 and TRBJ2-3; D perhaps matches TRBD2 (5 bases). Germline V gene data show CDR1 as SQVTM and CDR2 as ANQGSEA. V lost 6 bases and J lost 0, with 10 bases in between. This CDR3 contains 13 residues.

The chain carries TRBV7-9 and TRBJ1-2; no reliable D call. The CDR3 length is 14 residues. Germline V gene data show CDR1 as SEHNR and CDR2 as FQNEAQ (reference sequence). The V and J ends lost 1 base and 6 bases respectively, with 12 bases between them. CDR3 residues: CASSLGEGRNGYTF. CDR3 coding DNA: TGTGCCAGCAGCTTAGGTGAGGGCCGGAATGGCTACACCTTC. Based on the CDR3 plus reference TRBV7-9 and TRBJ1-2, the full variable domain is DTGVSQNPRHKITKRGQNVTFRCDPISEHNRLYWYRQTLGQGPEFLTYFQNEAQLEKSRLLSDRFSAERPKGSFSTLEIQRTEQGDSAMYLCASSLGEGRNGYTFGSGTRLTVV.

The chain is built from TRBV20-1 and TRBJ2-1, with 11 bases that match TRBD2. The CDR3 loop spans 19 amino acids. With V trimmed by 6 bases and J by 12 bases, 28 bases remained unmatched. Germline CDR1 is DFQATT and CDR2 is SNEGSKA (reference sequence). The CDR3 nucleotides are TGCAGTGCCCGGAGGTCTAGCGGGGGGCATAGATTATCAATGAGCGGGCAGTTCTTC. This codes for CSARRSSGGHRLSMSGQFF.

This clonotype was found once. V usage is TRBV6-5 and J usage is TRBJ2-7, with D tentatively TRBD2 (6 bases). Judging by the DNA end, TRBJ2-1 fits better; the J call may be wrong. Germline V lookup: CDR1 MNHEY, CDR2 SVGAGI. This CDR3 is 12 amino acids long. The CDR3 here is CASSYPGVEQFF. CDR3 sequence (DNA): TGTGCCAGCAGTTACCCGGGGGTGGAGCAGTTCTTC.

The V and J genes are TRBV25-1 and TRBJ2-1; D is perhaps TRBD2 (7 bases). Trimming left V 8 bases short and J 0 bases short, with 17 bases between. The germline V gene has CDR1 MGHDK and CDR2 SYGVNS. There are 16 residues in the CDR3. CDR3 bases: TGTGCCAGCGACTTCGGGGGGCAGGGCTCCTACAATGAGCAGTTCTTC. It translates to CASDFGGQGSYNEQFF.

This clonotype has only a few counts. V is TRBV10-2 and J is TRBJ1-2, with 7 bases lining up with TRBD1. The CDR3 has 14 residues. CDR1 and CDR2 (germline): WSHSY, SAAADI. With V trimmed by 8 bases and J by 2 bases, 8 bases remained unmatched. DNA for the CDR3: TGCGCCAGCGCCCCGAAAGGGGGCAACTATGGCTACACCTTC. This translates into CASAPKGGNYGYTF.

The chain carries TRBV3-1 and TRBJ2-3; TRBD2 agrees at 11 bases. Germline V gives CDR1 LGHDT, CDR2 YNNKEL (reference sequence). This CDR3 spans 17 amino acids. J was trimmed by 1 base and V by 5 bases; bases with no gene match: 8. The CDR3 nucleotides are TGTGCCAGCAGCAACCGACTAGCGGGGCGGCGCACAGATACGCAGTATTTT. Amino acid sequence: CASSNRLAGRRTDTQYF.